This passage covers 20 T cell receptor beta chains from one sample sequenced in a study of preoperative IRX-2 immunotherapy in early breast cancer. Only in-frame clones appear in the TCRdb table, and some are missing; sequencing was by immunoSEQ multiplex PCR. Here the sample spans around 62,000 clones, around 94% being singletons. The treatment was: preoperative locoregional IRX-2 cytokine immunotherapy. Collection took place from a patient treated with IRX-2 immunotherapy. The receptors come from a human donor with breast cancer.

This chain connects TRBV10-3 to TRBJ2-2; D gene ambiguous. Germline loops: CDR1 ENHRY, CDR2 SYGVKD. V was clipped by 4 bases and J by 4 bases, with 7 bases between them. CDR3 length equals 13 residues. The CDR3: CAISALSTGELFF. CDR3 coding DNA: TGTGCCATCAGTGCACTGTCCACCGGGGAGCTGTTTTTT.

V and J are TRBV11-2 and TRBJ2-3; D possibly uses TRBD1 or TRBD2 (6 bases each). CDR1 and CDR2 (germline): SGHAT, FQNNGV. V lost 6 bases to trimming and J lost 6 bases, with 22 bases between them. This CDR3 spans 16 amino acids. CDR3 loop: CASRPPGGGRADTQYF. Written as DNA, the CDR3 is TGTGCCAGCAGACCCCCTGGAGGGGGACGCGCGGATACGCAGTATTTT.

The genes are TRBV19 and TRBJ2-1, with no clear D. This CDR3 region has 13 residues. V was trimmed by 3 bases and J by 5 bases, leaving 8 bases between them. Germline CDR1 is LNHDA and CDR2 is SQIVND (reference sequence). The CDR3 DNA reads TGTGCCAGTAGTATTTCCTGGAACAATGAGCAGTTCTTC. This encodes CASSISWNNEQFF.

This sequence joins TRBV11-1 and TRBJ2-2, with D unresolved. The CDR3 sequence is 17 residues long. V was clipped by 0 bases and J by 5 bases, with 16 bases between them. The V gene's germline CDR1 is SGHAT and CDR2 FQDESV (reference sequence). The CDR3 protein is CASSLAGGKGGTGELFF. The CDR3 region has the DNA TGTGCCAGCAGCTTAGCTGGTGGCAAAGGTGGGACCGGGGAGCTGTTTTTT.

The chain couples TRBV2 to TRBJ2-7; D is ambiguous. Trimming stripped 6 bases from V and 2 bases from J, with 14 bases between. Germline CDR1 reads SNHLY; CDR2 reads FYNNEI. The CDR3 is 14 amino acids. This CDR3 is CASRSLRNTYEQYF. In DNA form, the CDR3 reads TGTGCCAGCAGGTCCCTACGGAACACCTACGAGCAGTACTTC.

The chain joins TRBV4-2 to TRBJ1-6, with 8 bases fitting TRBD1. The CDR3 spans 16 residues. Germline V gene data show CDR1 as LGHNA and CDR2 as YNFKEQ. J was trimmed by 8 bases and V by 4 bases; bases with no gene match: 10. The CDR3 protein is CASSPYHRGGDSPLHF. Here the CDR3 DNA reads TGTGCCAGCAGCCCGTACCACAGGGGGGGGGATTCACCCCTCCACTTT.

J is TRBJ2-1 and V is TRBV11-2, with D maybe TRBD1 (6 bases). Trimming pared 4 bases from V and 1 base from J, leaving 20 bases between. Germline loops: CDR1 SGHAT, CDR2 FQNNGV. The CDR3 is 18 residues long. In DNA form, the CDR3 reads TGTGCCAGCAGCTACCTAGGATCGGGACAAGGTTCCTACAATGAGCAGTTCTTC. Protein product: CASSYLGSGQGSYNEQFF.

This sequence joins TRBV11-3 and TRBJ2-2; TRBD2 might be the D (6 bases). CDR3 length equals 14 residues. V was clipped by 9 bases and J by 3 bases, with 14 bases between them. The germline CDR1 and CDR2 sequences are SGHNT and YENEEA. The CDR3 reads CASRRTGDTGELFF. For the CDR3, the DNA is TGTGCCAGTCGGCGGACGGGAGACACCGGGGAGCTGTTTTTT.

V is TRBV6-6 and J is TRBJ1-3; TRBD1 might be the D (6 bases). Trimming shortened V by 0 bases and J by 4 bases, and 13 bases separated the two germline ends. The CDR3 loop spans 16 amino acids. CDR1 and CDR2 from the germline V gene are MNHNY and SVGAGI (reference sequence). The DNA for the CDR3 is TGTGCCAGCAGTTACTCCGGACAGAGAAGGGGAAACACCATATATTTT. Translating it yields CASSYSGQRRGNTIYF.

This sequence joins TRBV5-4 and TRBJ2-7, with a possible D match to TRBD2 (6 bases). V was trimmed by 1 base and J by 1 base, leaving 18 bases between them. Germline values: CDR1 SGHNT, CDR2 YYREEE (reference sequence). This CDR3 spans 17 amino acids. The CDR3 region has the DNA TGTGCCAGCAGCTTGAAACTAGCCCTTGATGTGTCCTACGAGCAGTACTTC. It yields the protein CASSLKLALDVSYEQYF.

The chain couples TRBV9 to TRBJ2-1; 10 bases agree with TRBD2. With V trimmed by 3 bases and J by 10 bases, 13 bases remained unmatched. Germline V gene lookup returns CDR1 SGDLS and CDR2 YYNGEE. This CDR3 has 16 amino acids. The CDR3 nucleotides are TGTGCCAGCAGCGCAGGGGCCCGGACTAGCGGTCGGGAGCAGTTCTTC. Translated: CASSAGARTSGREQFF.

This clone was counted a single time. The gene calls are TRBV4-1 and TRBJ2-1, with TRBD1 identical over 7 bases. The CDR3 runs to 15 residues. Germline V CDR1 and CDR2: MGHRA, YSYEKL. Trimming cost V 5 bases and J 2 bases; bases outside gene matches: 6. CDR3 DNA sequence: TGCGCCAGCAGCTTACCCGGGACAGCCTACAATGAGCAGTTCTTC. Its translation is CASSLPGTAYNEQFF.

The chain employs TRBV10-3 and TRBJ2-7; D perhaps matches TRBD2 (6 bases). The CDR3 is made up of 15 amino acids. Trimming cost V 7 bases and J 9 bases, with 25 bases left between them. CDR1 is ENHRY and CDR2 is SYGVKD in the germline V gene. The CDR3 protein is CAITDSTGDSTGQYF. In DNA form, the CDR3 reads TGTGCCATCACCGACTCGACCGGGGACTCGACGGGGCAGTACTTC.

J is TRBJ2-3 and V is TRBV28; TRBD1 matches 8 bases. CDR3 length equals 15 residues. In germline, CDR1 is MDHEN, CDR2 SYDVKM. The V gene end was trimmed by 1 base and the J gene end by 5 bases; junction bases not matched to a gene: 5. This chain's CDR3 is CASSLSGQGGDTQYF. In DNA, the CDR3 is TGTGCCAGCAGTTTATCCGGACAGGGTGGAGATACGCAGTATTTT.

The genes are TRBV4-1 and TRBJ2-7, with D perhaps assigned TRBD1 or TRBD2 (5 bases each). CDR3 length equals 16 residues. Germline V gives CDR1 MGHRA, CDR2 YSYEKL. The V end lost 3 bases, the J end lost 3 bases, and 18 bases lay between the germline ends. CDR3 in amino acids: CASSHKGRSSIYEQYF. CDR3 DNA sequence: TGCGCCAGCAGCCATAAGGGACGGTCTTCGATCTACGAGCAGTACTTC.

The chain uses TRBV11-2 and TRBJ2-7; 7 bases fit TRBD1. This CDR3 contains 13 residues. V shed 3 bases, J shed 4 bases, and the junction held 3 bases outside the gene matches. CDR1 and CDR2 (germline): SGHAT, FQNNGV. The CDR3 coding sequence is TGTGCCAGCAGCTTGACAGGGACATACGAGCAGTACTTC. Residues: CASSLTGTYEQYF.

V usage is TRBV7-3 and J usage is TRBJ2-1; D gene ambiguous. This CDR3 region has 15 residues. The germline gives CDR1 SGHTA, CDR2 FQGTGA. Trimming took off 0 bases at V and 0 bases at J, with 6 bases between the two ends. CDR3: CASSLTSSSYNEQFF. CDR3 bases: TGTGCCAGCAGCTTAACGTCTAGCTCCTACAATGAGCAGTTCTTC.

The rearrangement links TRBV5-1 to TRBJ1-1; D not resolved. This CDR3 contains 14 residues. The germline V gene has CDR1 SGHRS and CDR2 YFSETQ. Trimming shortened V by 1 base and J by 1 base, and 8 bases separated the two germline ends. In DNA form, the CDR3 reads TGCGCCAGCAGCTTGACAGCCGAGAACACTGAAGCTTTCTTT. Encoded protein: CASSLTAENTEAFF. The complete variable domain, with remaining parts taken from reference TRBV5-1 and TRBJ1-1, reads KAGVTQTPRYLIKTRGQQVTLSCSPISGHRSVSWYQQTPGQGLQFLFEYFSETQRNKGNFPGRFSGRQFSNSRSEMNVSTLELGDSALYLCASSLTAENTEAFFGQGTRLTVV.

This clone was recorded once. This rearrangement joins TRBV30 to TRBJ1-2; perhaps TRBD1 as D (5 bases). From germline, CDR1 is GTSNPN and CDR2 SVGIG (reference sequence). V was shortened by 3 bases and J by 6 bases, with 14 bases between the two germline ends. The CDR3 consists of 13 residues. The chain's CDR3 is CAWRMGTYDGYTF. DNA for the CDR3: TGTGCCTGGAGGATGGGGACTTATGATGGCTACACCTTC.

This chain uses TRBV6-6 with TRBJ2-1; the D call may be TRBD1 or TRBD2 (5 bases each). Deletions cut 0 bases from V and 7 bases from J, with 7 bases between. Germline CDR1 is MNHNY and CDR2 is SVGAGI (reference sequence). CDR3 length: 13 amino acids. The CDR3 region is CASSYSGDNEQFF. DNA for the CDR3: TGTGCCAGCAGTTACTCGGGGGATAATGAGCAGTTCTTC.